What follows are 21 T cell receptor beta chains derived from one specimen sequenced in a study of T cell repertoires in cytomegalovirus infection. TCRdb redid the calling of the reads with MiXCR, one entry per CDR3 protein. The table records around 710,000 distinct CDR3 sequences, 29% of them present only once. These receptors are not linked to any known antigen. The sequences come from cultured CD8+ T cells from PBMCs, collected from culture after CMV antigen stimulation. These receptors originate from a human donor in good health (CMV status not recorded). Some clones in this sample may be carry-over from other donors' samples.

This sequence joins TRBV11-2 and TRBJ2-7; D is possibly TRBD1 (7 bases). Germline values: CDR1 SGHAT, CDR2 FQNNGV. Trimming stripped 4 bases from V and 6 bases from J, with 16 bases between. CDR3 length: 14 residues. The CDR3 coding sequence is TGTGCCAGCAGCTGGGGGGACAGCGCCTCCGAGCAGTACTTC. Protein product: CASSWGDSASEQYF.

The chain couples TRBV6-5 to TRBJ1-5, with D perhaps matching TRBD1 (5 bases). Germline CDR1 and CDR2: MNHEY and SVGAGI. V was shortened by 7 bases and J by 4 bases, with 8 bases between the two germline ends. The CDR3 length is 12 residues. The CDR3 loop is CASKTANQPQHF. The CDR3 nucleotides are TGTGCCAGCAAGACAGCAAATCAGCCCCAGCATTTT.

The chain is built from TRBV4-1 and TRBJ2-3; a possible D gene is TRBD1 (5 bases). Germline CDR1 is MGHRA and CDR2 is YSYEKL. CDR3 length: 13 amino acids. V lost 7 bases, J lost 2 bases, and 10 bases lay in between. CDR3 in amino acids: CASKGANTDTQYF. The DNA for the CDR3 is TGCGCCAGCAAAGGGGCTAACACAGATACGCAGTATTTT.

This clonotype has a handful of counts. The genes are TRBV5-6 and TRBJ2-7; D is possibly TRBD2 (6 bases). The germline gives CDR1 SGHDT, CDR2 YYEEEE. Trimming took 5 bases from V and 0 from J, leaving 15 bases between them. The CDR3 totals 15 residues. Written as DNA, the CDR3 is TGTGCCAGCAGGCCTACGGGACTCAGCTCCTACGAGCAGTACTTC. Translating it yields CASRPTGLSSYEQYF.

As to this clonotype: One junction end does not reproduce the germline sequence, and a read error may be involved. The chain recombines TRBV6-1 with TRBJ1-1; no reliable D call. The CDR3 spans 12 residues. The germline CDR1 and CDR2 sequences are MNHNS and SASEGT. Here the CDR3 DNA reads TGTGCCAACAGTCGGGATGTCACTGAAGCTTTCTTT. It encodes CANSRDVTEAFF.

A word on this clonotype: This clone may be a read error of a much larger clone one base away. The chain uses TRBV7-4 and TRBJ2-3; tentatively, D is TRBD2 (7 bases). The CDR3 is 18 amino acids. Per germline, CDR1 SGHVT and CDR2 SQSDAQ. The CDR3 protein is CANSHHMGGGPRTDTQYF. The CDR3 DNA follows: TGTGCCAACAGCCATCACATGGGGGGGGGCCCTCGCACAGATACGCAGTATTTT.

This clonotype was seen more than once but under ten times. In DNA form, the CDR3 reads TGTGCCAGTAGTACGGACAGGGGACTCTACAATGAGCAGTTCTTC. Protein product: CASSTDRGLYNEQFF. V is TRBV19 and J is TRBJ2-1, with 9 nucleotides matching TRBD1. Per germline, CDR1 LNHDA and CDR2 SQIVND (reference sequence). This CDR3 contains 15 residues. V lost 4 bases and J lost 3; bases outside the gene matches: 4.

This clonotype was observed a few times. The gene calls are TRBV4-1 and TRBJ2-1; weak D call: TRBD2 (5 bases). The V and J ends lost 0 bases and 9 bases respectively, with 9 bases between them. The germline V gene encodes CDR1 MGHRA and CDR2 YSYEKL. This CDR3 is 13 amino acids long. CDR3 DNA: TGCGCCAGCAGCCAAGATACCCTAGCTGAGCAGTTCTTC. Its translation: CASSQDTLAEQFF.

In its sample, this clonotype was seen once. The gene calls are TRBV2 and TRBJ1-1; no clear D gene. Germline CDR1 is SNHLY and CDR2 is FYNNEI. There are 13 residues in the CDR3. The V and J ends lost 8 bases and 2 bases respectively, with 12 bases between them. CDR3 sequence: CASLGATNTEAFF. The CDR3 DNA reads TGTGCCAGCCTCGGAGCAACCAACACTGAAGCTTTCTTT.

This chain connects TRBV27 to TRBJ2-3, with 8 bases that match TRBD2. Germline CDR1 reads MNHEY; CDR2 reads SMNVEV (reference sequence). The ends lost 0 bases at V and 1 base at J; junction bases unmatched: 9. This CDR3 is 18 amino acids long. The CDR3 spells CASSLSIGGGIRTDTQYF. CDR3 bases: TGTGCCAGCAGTTTATCGATTGGCGGGGGGATACGCACAGATACGCAGTATTTT.

This clonotype showed up many times. The chain joins TRBV7-8 to TRBJ2-1, with D tentatively TRBD2 (5 bases). The germline gives CDR1 SGHVS, CDR2 FQNEAQ. Trimming pared 1 base from V and 5 bases from J, leaving 12 bases between. The length of the CDR3 is 15 residues. The CDR3 DNA sequence: TGTGCCAGCAGCTTAGTGGTTGAGGGTGACAATGAGCAGTTCTTC. This encodes CASSLVVEGDNEQFF. The full variable domain, in which reference TRBV7-8 and TRBJ2-1 provide the parts outside the CDR3, is GAGVSQSPRYKVAKRGQDVALRCDPISGHVSLFWYQQALGQGPEFLTYFQNEAQLDKSGLPSDRFFAERPEGSVSTLKIQRTQQEDSAVYLCASSLVVEGDNEQFFGPGTRLTVL.

In its sample, this clonotype was seen a few times. The rearrangement uses TRBV4-1 and TRBJ2-3; 10 positions match TRBD2. The germline gives CDR1 MGHRA, CDR2 YSYEKL. J was trimmed by 3 bases and V by 3 bases; bases with no gene match: 3. CDR3 size: 15 residues. The CDR3 bases are TGCGCCAGCAGCCAGTGGACTAGCGGAACAGATACGCAGTATTTT. Residues: CASSQWTSGTDTQYF.

The chain couples TRBV18 to TRBJ2-1; TRBD1 matches at 7 bases. This CDR3 spans 16 amino acids. Germline V CDR1 and CDR2: KGHSH, LQKENI. J gave up 3 bases and V 5 bases, and 10 bases lay outside the gene matches. The CDR3 region has the DNA TGTGCCAGCTCAGGACCGGGACAGCTGATCTACAATGAGCAGTTCTTC. Translated: CASSGPGQLIYNEQFF.

In its sample, this clonotype was seen a few times. This chain links TRBV7-9 with TRBJ2-1; TRBD1 agrees at 7 bases. J was trimmed by 8 bases and V by 5 bases; bases with no gene match: 12. The CDR3 loop spans 15 amino acids. Germline V gene lookup returns CDR1 SEHNR and CDR2 FQNEAQ (reference sequence). CDR3 in DNA: TGTGCCAGCAGCCCACCGAGACAGGGTAGAGATGAGCAGTTCTTC. Protein: CASSPPRQGRDEQFF.

This clonotype was counted between two and nine times. The chain recombines TRBV20-1 with TRBJ2-7; perhaps D is TRBD1 or TRBD2 (5 bases each). Germline lookup yields CDR1 DFQATT and CDR2 SNEGSKA (reference sequence). There are 15 residues in the CDR3. V lost 0 bases and J 4 bases, leaving 16 bases between the germline ends. The CDR3 sequence is CSARDQGRTMYEQYF. The CDR3 DNA sequence: TGCAGTGCTAGAGATCAGGGACGGACGATGTACGAGCAGTACTTC.

A few counts support this clonotype. The chain uses TRBV12-3 or TRBV12-4 and TRBJ1-1; D uncertain. The CDR3 runs to 17 residues. V was clipped by 4 bases and J by 3 bases, with 21 bases between them. In DNA form, the CDR3 reads TGTGCCAGCAGTTCCGTTTGGGCCCCAATGGGGTACACTGAAGCTTTCTTT. Protein product: CASSSVWAPMGYTEAFF.

Ten or more counts support this clonotype. The V gene is TRBV7-6, the J gene TRBJ2-3; no definite D call. The germline V gene has CDR1 SGHVS and CDR2 FNYEAQ. The CDR3 sequence is 16 residues long. With 2 bases removed from V and 6 bases from J, the gap between germline ends came to 18 bases. The CDR3 is CASSLRTSPSADTQYF. DNA of the CDR3: TGTGCCAGCAGCTTAAGGACCTCTCCGAGCGCCGATACGCAGTATTTT.

V is TRBV6-1 and J is TRBJ2-3; no firm D call. Trimming removed 2 bases at V and 5 bases at J, with 2 bases between. Germline V gene sequence: CDR1 MNHNS, CDR2 SASEGT. This CDR3 contains 11 residues. For the CDR3, the DNA is TGTGCCAGCAGTGAAAGAGATACGCAGTATTTT. Protein: CASSERDTQYF.

Many counts were recorded for this clonotype. The CDR3: CASSLVVGEQETQYF. For the CDR3, the DNA is TGTGCCAGCAGCTTAGTGGTAGGGGAGCAAGAGACCCAGTACTTC. The gene calls are TRBV7-2 and TRBJ2-5, with D perhaps matching TRBD1 or TRBD2 (5 bases each). Trimming pared 1 base from V and 2 bases from J, leaving 11 bases between. Looked up from germline, CDR1 is SGHTA and CDR2 is FQGNSA. CDR3 length: 15 amino acids.

The CDR3 spells CASSLRGLRGDTQYF. CDR3 bases: TGTGCCAGCAGTTTGAGGGGGCTGAGAGGAGATACGCAGTATTTT. The chain recombines TRBV27 with TRBJ2-3; 7 bases match TRBD1. The CDR3 runs 15 residues. Germline CDR1 and CDR2: MNHEY and SMNVEV (reference sequence). The trim removed 3 bases at V and 5 bases at J, leaving 8 bases unmatched.

This clonotype was recorded at least ten times. The chain is built from TRBV12-3 or TRBV12-4 and TRBJ2-7; possible D gene TRBD1, 5 bases. The CDR3 extends over 12 amino acids. V was cut by 5 bases and J by 4 bases, with 9 bases left in between. This chain's CDR3 is CASSQGRYEQYF. DNA for the CDR3: TGTGCCAGCAGTCAGGGTCGGTACGAGCAGTACTTC.